The sequence of this T cell receptor (beta chain) was determined in a study of blood T cell repertoires in COVID-19. The CDR3 runs 15 residues. Trimming took off 4 bases at V and 8 bases at J, with 15 bases between the two ends. CDR1 is MNHEY and CDR2 is SVGAGI in the germline V gene. Only in-frame clones appear in the TCRdb table, and some are missing; sequencing was by immunoSEQ multiplex PCR. The sample lists some 75,000 clones, 80% to 95% occurring once. Sequenced material: peripheral blood. V gene TRBV6-5 combines with J gene TRBJ1-6; D is undetermined. The clonotype was recovered from a human donor in a cohort sampled during active COVID-19. CDR3 region: CASSWAWMGDSPLHF. Written as DNA, the CDR3 is TGTGCCAGCAGTTGGGCCTGGATGGGAGATTCACCCCTCCACTTT.